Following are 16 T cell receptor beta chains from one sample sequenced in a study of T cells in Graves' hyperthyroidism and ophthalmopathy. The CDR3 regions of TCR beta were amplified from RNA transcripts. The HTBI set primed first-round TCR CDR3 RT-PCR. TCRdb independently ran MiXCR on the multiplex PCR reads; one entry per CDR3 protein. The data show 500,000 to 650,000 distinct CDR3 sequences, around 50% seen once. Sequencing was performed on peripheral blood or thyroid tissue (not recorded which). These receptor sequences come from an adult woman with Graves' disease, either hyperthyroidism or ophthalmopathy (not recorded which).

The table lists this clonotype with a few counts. Here the CDR3 reads CASRQVGGSETQYF. The CDR3 nucleotides are TGTGCCAGCAGGCAGGTCGGGGGCTCAGAGACCCAGTACTTC. The gene calls are TRBV25-1 and TRBJ2-5; perhaps D is TRBD1 or TRBD2 (6 bases each). Germline assignment: CDR1 MGHDK and CDR2 SYGVNS. The CDR3 loop spans 14 amino acids. Trimming removed 6 bases from V and 4 bases from J, with 15 bases in between.

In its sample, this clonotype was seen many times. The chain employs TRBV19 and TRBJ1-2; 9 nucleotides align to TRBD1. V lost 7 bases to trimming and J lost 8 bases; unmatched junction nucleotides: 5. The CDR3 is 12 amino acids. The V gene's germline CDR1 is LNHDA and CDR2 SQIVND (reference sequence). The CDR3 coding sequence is TGTGCCAGTACGGACAGGGGCGGCGGCTACACCTTC. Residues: CASTDRGGGYTF. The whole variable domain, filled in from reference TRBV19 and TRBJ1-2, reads DGGITQSPKYLFRKEGQNVTLSCEQNLNHDAMYWYRQDPGQGLRLIYYSQIVNDFQKGDIAEGYSVSREKKESFPLTVTSAQKNPTAFYLCASTDRGGGYTFGSGTRLTVV.

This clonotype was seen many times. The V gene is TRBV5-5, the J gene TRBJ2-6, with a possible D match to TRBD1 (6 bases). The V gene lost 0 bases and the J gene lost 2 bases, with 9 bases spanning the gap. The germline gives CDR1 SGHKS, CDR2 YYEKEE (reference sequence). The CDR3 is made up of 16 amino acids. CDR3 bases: TGTGCCAGCAGCTTGGTACAGGGAACTGGGGCCAACGTCCTGACTTTC. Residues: CASSLVQGTGANVLTF.

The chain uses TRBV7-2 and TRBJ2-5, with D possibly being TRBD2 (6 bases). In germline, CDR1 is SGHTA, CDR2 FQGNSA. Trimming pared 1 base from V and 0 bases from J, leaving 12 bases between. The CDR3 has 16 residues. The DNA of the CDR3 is TGTGCCAGCAGCTTAGGTATCGGGAGCGACCAAGAGACCCAGTACTTC. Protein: CASSLGIGSDQETQYF.

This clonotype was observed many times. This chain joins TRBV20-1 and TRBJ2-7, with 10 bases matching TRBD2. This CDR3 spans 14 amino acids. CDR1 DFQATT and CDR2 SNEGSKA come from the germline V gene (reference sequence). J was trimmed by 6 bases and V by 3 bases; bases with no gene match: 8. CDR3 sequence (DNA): TGCAGTGCTAGTCGCCTAGCGGGAGTGGTCGAGCAGTACTTC. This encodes CSASRLAGVVEQYF.

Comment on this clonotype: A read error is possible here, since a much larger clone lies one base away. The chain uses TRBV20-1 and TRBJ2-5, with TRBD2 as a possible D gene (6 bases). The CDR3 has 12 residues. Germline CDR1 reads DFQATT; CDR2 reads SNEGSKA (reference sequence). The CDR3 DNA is TGCAGTGCTAGAAGGGGAGGAGAGGCCCAGTACTTC. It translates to CSARRGGEAQYF.

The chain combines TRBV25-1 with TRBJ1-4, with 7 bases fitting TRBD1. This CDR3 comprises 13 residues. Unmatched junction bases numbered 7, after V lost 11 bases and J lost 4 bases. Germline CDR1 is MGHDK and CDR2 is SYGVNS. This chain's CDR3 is CASKDRLNEKLFF. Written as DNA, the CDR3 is TGTGCCTCGAAGGACAGGCTTAATGAAAAACTGTTTTTT.

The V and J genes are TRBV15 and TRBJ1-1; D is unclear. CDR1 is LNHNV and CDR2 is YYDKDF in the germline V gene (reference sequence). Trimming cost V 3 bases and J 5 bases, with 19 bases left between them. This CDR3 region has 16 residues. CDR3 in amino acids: CATSSSDSNRPTEAFF. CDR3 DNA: TGTGCCACCAGCAGCAGCGACTCGAATCGACCTACTGAAGCTTTCTTT.

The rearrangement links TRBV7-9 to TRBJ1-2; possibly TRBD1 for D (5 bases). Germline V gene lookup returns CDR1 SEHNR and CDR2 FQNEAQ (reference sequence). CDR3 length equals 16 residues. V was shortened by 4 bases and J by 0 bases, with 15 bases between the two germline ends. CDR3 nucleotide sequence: TGTGCCAGCAGCTCGACAGTTTCGGAAGCTAACTATGGCTACACCTTC. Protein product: CASSSTVSEANYGYTF.

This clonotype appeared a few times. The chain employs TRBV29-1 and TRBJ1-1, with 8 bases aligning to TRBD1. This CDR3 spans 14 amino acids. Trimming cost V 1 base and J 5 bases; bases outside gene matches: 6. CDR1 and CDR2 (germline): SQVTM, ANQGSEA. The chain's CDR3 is CSVEVPTGVTEAFF. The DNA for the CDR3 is TGCAGCGTTGAAGTTCCGACAGGGGTGACTGAAGCTTTCTTT.

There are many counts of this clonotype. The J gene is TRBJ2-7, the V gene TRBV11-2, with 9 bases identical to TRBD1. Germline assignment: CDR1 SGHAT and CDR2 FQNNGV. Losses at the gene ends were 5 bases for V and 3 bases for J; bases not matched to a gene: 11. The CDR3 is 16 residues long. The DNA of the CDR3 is TGTGCCAGCAGCGACCGGGACAGGGTGTTTCTCTACGAGCAGTACTTC. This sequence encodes CASSDRDRVFLYEQYF.

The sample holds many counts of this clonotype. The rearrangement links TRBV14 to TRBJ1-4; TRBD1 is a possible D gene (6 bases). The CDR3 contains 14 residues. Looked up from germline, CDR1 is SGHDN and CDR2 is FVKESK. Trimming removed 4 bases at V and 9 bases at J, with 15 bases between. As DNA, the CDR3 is TGTGCCAGCAGCCCCTACAGGGTGGGGAAAAAACTGTTTTTT. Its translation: CASSPYRVGKKLFF.

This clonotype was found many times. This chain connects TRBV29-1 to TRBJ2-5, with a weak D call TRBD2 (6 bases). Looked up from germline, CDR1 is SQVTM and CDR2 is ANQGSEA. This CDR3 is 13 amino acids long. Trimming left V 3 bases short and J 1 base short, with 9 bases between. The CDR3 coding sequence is TGCAGCGTTGATGCAGCGGGCCAAGAGACCCAGTACTTC. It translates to CSVDAAGQETQYF.

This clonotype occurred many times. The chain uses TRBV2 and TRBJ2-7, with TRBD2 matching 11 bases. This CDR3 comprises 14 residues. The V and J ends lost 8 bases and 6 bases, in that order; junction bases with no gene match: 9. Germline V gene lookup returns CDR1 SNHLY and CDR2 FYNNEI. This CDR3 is CASSRLAGQGEQYF. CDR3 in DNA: TGTGCCAGCTCTCGACTAGCGGGACAGGGCGAGCAGTACTTC.

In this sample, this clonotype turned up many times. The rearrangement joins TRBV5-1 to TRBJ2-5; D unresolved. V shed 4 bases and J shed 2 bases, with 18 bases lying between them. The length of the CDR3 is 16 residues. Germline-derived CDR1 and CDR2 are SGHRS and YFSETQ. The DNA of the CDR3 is TGCGCCAGCAGCCGAAAGACGGGTAGTGAGCAAGAGACCCAGTACTTC. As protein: CASSRKTGSEQETQYF. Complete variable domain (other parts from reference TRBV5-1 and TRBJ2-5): KAGVTQTPRYLIKTRGQQVTLSCSPISGHRSVSWYQQTPGQGLQFLFEYFSETQRNKGNFPGRFSGRQFSNSRSEMNVSTLELGDSALYLCASSRKTGSEQETQYFGPGTRLLVL.

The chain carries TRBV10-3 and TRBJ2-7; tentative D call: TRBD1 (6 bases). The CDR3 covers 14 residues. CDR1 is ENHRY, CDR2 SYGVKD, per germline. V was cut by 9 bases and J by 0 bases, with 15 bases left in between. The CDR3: CAMQQGAFSYEQYF. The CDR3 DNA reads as TGTGCCATGCAACAGGGAGCCTTCTCCTACGAGCAGTACTTC.